This T cell receptor beta chain was sequenced in a study of vaccination and CD4 T cells after COVID-19. Study in general: Two doses of either BNT162b2 or mRNA-1273 vaccine were given to participants.

This clonotype was counted a few times. Its target is unknown. Time point noted: late sampling 161 to 241 days after vaccination in a few convalescent patients. Documented treatment: roughly 10-day PBMC culture with coronavirus spike peptide pools or control peptides (ViraFEST assay). Fresh medium (containing IL-2) replaced half the medium on days 3 and 7. This CDR3 has 14 residues. Trimming at V came to 8 bases and at J to 5 bases, leaving 11 bases not matched to a gene. Germline CDR1 and CDR2: LNHDA and SQIVND (reference sequence). With the Oncomine TCR Beta short-read assay, DNA from cultured CD4+ T cells was sequenced. One entry per CDR3 protein results from TCRdb running MiXCR on the PCR reads. The table includes under 30,000 distinct CDR3 sequences, about 35% detected once.

This sequence originates from a human donor who had recovered from COVID-19. J is TRBJ2-7 and V is TRBV19; the match to TRBD2 covers 8 bases. The sequenced sample was CD4+ T cells from blood, cultured in vitro, obtained about 7 months after SARS-CoV-2 vaccination. In DNA, the CDR3 is TGTGCCAGTGGGGGGGTAGCGGGAACCAACGAGCAGTACTTC. Its protein product is CASGGVAGTNEQYF.